A selection of T cell receptor beta chains follows, all from one sample in a study of cytomegalovirus exposure and HLA in healthy donors. Clones were read by immunoSEQ multiplex PCR, and TCRdb kept only the in-frame ones, dropping some. The sample yields 150,000 to 180,000 clones, 65% to 80% seen once. Sequencing was performed on PBMCs. The receptors here all came from a woman in her forties in good health and CMV-seronegative. Both conserved end residues are part of each CDR3. Fields, in order: J gene, V gene, CDR3 length, D gene, clone size, CDR3 DNA, CDR3 protein. The D gene is left open where the match is weak. Clone size is stated in some rows and not others, as once, few, many or a class when expanded.

J: TRBJ1-2; V: TRBV27; length: 13; D: NA; size: once; DNA: TGTGCCAGCAGTTTATTCCGGGACTATGGCTACACCTTC; CDR3: CASSLFRDYGYTF
J: TRBJ1-1; V: TRBV7-2; length: 16; D: NA; size: NA; DNA: TGTGCCAGCAGCGCGCGGACAGTGTCCATGAACACTGAAGCTTTCTTT; CDR3: CASSARTVSMNTEAFF
J: TRBJ1-1; V: TRBV11-3; length: 13; D: NA; size: NA; DNA: TGTGCCAGCAGCTTTGGAGCGAACACTGAAGCTTTCTTT; CDR3: CASSFGANTEAFF
J: TRBJ2-2; V: TRBV6-1; length: 13; D: NA; size: NA; DNA: TGTGCCAGCAGTGAAGAGGGGATCGGGGAGCTGTTTTTT; CDR3: CASSEEGIGELFF
J: TRBJ1-1; V: TRBV4-1; length: 16; D: NA; size: NA; DNA: TGCGCCAGCAGCCTTGTCGGGGGGCAGTTGAACACTGAAGCTTTCTTT; CDR3: CASSLVGGQLNTEAFF
J: TRBJ2-1; V: TRBV6-1; length: 13; D: TRBD1; size: NA; DNA: TGTGCCAGCAACGCGGGACAGGGACCTGAGCAGTTCTTC; CDR3: CASNAGQGPEQFF
J: TRBJ2-7; V: TRBV21-1; length: 14; D: NA; size: NA; DNA: TGTGCCAGCAGCGACATGGGTGGGTCCTACGAGCAGTACTTC; CDR3: CASSDMGGSYEQYF
J: TRBJ2-5; V: TRBV2; length: 14; D: TRBD2; size: many; DNA: TGTGCCAGCAGTGAACTAGCGGGGGTGGGGACCCAGTACTTC; CDR3: CASSELAGVGTQYF
J: TRBJ1-1; V: TRBV6-5; length: 15; D: TRBD1; size: few; DNA: TGTGCCAGCAGTTACGACAGGAGGGGGCAGACTGAAGCTTTCTTT; CDR3: CASSYDRRGQTEAFF
J: TRBJ1-1; V: TRBV10-3; length: 16; D: NA; size: once; DNA: TGTGCCATCAGTGAGTCTCGGTTCAACAGGGAAACTGAAGCTTTCTTT; CDR3: CAISESRFNRETEAFF
J: TRBJ1-2; V: TRBV5-1; length: 15; D: TRBD1; size: NA; DNA: TGCGCCAGCAGCCGGGACAGTGTGGGGGTCGGTGGCTACACCTTC; CDR3: CASSRDSVGVGGYTF
J: TRBJ2-7; V: TRBV5-8; length: 13; D: NA; size: NA; DNA: TGTGCCAGCAGCGCGAAGGACAGCTACGAGCAGTACTTC; CDR3: CASSAKDSYEQYF
J: TRBJ1-1; V: TRBV2; length: 14; D: NA; size: NA; DNA: TGTGCCAGCAGTGAAGGGAGGCGGGGCACTGAAGCTTTCTTT; CDR3: CASSEGRRGTEAFF
J: TRBJ1-5; V: TRBV5-8; length: 16; D: TRBD1; size: NA; DNA: TGTGCCAGCAGCGCTCGACAGGGAAGTTCGGGTCAGCCCCAGCATTTT; CDR3: CASSARQGSSGQPQHF
J: TRBJ2-7; V: TRBV6-1; length: 14; D: NA; size: NA; DNA: TGTGCCGGCCAGGGGGGACAGAACTCCTACGAGCAGTACTTC; CDR3: CAGQGGQNSYEQYF
J: TRBJ2-7; V: TRBV29-1; length: 13; D: TRBD1; size: NA; DNA: TGCAGCGTTGGGACAGGACCCTCCTACGAGCAGTACTTC; CDR3: CSVGTGPSYEQYF
J: TRBJ1-1; V: TRBV19; length: 14; D: NA; size: NA; DNA: TGTGCCAGTAGTATTAGGGGGAGGGACACTGAAGCTTTCTTT; CDR3: CASSIRGRDTEAFF
J: TRBJ2-1; V: TRBV5-6; length: 15; D: TRBD1; size: few; DNA: TGTGCCAGCAGCTTAATTGGACAGGGGAGCCATGAGCAGTTCTTC; CDR3: CASSLIGQGSHEQFF
J: TRBJ2-1; V: TRBV7-9; length: 16; D: TRBD2; size: NA; DNA: TGTGCCAGCAGCTTCCCGGCGGGAGGGCTTTACAATGAGCAGTTCTTC; CDR3: CASSFPAGGLYNEQFF
J: TRBJ2-6; V: TRBV2; length: 16; D: TRBD2; size: NA; DNA: TGTGCCACGAGCGGGGGGCTTAGCTCTGGGGCCAACGTCCTGACTTTC; CDR3: CATSGGLSSGANVLTF
J: TRBJ1-5; V: TRBV28; length: 14; D: NA; size: NA; DNA: TGTGCCAGCAGTTCTCACGGGGGCAATCAGCCCCAGCATTTT; CDR3: CASSSHGGNQPQHF
J: TRBJ2-2; V: TRBV10-3; length: 17; D: TRBD1; size: NA; DNA: TGTGCCATCAGCGTTTCCACCCCGGACAGGGGCCCCGGGGAGCTGTTTTTT; CDR3: CAISVSTPDRGPGELFF
J: TRBJ1-4; V: TRBV6-6; length: 12; D: NA; size: NA; DNA: TGTGCCAGCAGCGGGACTGATGAAAAACTGTTTTTT; CDR3: CASSGTDEKLFF
J: TRBJ2-1; V: TRBV27; length: 12; D: NA; size: NA; DNA: TGTGCCAGCAGTCTTGGAGTTGGTGAGCAGTTCTTC; CDR3: CASSLGVGEQFF
J: TRBJ2-2; V: TRBV2; length: 14; D: NA; size: NA; DNA: TGTGCCAGCAGCGGGGGGCGCAGGATCGGGGAGCTGTTTTTT; CDR3: CASSGGRRIGELFF
J: TRBJ1-1; V: TRBV19; length: 13; D: NA; size: few; DNA: TGTGCCAGTAGCCAACACCTGAACACTGAAGCTTTCTTT; CDR3: CASSQHLNTEAFF
J: TRBJ2-7; V: TRBV4-1; length: 16; D: NA; size: few; DNA: TGCGCCAGCAGCCAAGAATGGGCAGGGGCAACTTACGAGCAGTACTTC; CDR3: CASSQEWAGATYEQYF
J: TRBJ1-5; V: TRBV11-2; length: 15; D: TRBD1; size: few; DNA: TGTGCCAGCAGCCTAAGGGGAGGCAGGGGGGCGCCCCAGCATTTT; CDR3: CASSLRGGRGAPQHF
J: TRBJ1-2; V: TRBV11-2; length: 15; D: TRBD1; size: NA; DNA: TGTGCCAGCAGCCCCCCGGGACAGGGGGGGATAGGGTACACCTTC; CDR3: CASSPPGQGGIGYTF
J: TRBJ1-6; V: TRBV9; length: 15; D: NA; size: NA; DNA: TGTGCCAGCAGCACTTCAGGGTCCCATAATTCACCCCTCCACTTT; CDR3: CASSTSGSHNSPLHF
J: TRBJ2-7; V: TRBV29-1; length: 16; D: TRBD2; size: NA; DNA: TGCAGCGTTGGGGGACTAGCGGAGGGAGGCTCCTACGAGCAGTACTTC; CDR3: CSVGGLAEGGSYEQYF
J: TRBJ2-7; V: TRBV27; length: 15; D: NA; size: once; DNA: TGTGCCAGCAGTTCCCCGTCGGGGAAGGGCTACGAGCAGTACTTC; CDR3: CASSSPSGKGYEQYF
J: TRBJ2-2; V: TRBV9; length: 16; D: NA; size: NA; DNA: TGTGCCAGCAGCGTAGATGCGGGCAGCAACACCGGGGAGCTGTTTTTT; CDR3: CASSVDAGSNTGELFF
J: TRBJ1-1; V: TRBV11-3; length: 16; D: TRBD1; size: NA; DNA: TGTGCCAGCAGCCCTTCCTGGACAGGGGAAGGCACTGAAGCTTTCTTT; CDR3: CASSPSWTGEGTEAFF
J: TRBJ1-1; V: TRBV5-1; length: 15; D: TRBD1; size: NA; DNA: TGCGCCAGCAGCTTAGGCCGGGACAGGGACACTGAAGCTTTCTTT; CDR3: CASSLGRDRDTEAFF
J: TRBJ1-5; V: TRBV27; length: 13; D: NA; size: once; DNA: TGTGCCAGCAGCCACAGATCTAATCAGCCCCAGCATTTT; CDR3: CASSHRSNQPQHF
J: TRBJ1-1; V: TRBV6-1; length: 15; D: NA; size: NA; DNA: TGTGCCAGCACCCTCATGTGGGCAGCGAACACTGAAGCTTTCTTT; CDR3: CASTLMWAANTEAFF
J: TRBJ1-2; V: TRBV10-3; length: 15; D: NA; size: NA; DNA: TGTGCCATCAGGCGTGAACAGGGAGCTAACTATGGCTACACCTTC; CDR3: CAIRREQGANYGYTF
J: TRBJ2-7; V: TRBV28; length: 16; D: TRBD2; size: NA; DNA: TGTGCCAGCAGTTCACCGGGGACTAGCGGCTCCTACGAGCAGTACTTC; CDR3: CASSSPGTSGSYEQYF
J: TRBJ2-7; V: TRBV28; length: 14; D: NA; size: NA; DNA: TGTGCCAGCTGGGAACGACCCAAAGAGGGAGAGCAGTACTTC; CDR3: CASWERPKEGEQYF
J: TRBJ2-1; V: TRBV6-1; length: 15; D: TRBD2; size: NA; DNA: TGTGCCAGCAGGGAAGACCTAGCGGGAGGGCTTGAGCAGTTCTTC; CDR3: CASREDLAGGLEQFF
J: TRBJ2-1; V: TRBV6-4; length: 17; D: TRBD2; size: NA; DNA: TGTGCCAGCAGTGACTTTGGACTAGCGGGAGGGCCCAATGAGCAGTTCTTC; CDR3: CASSDFGLAGGPNEQFF
J: TRBJ1-5; V: TRBV28; length: 13; D: TRBD1; size: few; DNA: TGTGCCTCGGGACAGCTCTCTAATCAGCCCCAGCATTTT; CDR3: CASGQLSNQPQHF
J: TRBJ2-3; V: TRBV4-1; length: 17; D: TRBD2; size: NA; DNA: TGCGCCAGCAGCCAAGATGGAGCGGGAGGGCCAAAAGATACGCAGTATTTT; CDR3: CASSQDGAGGPKDTQYF
J: TRBJ1-1; V: TRBV6-5; length: 15; D: NA; size: few; DNA: TGTGCCAGCAGTTACGGGGGGGAGGTGAACACTGAAGCTTTCTTT; CDR3: CASSYGGEVNTEAFF
J: TRBJ2-3; V: TRBV6-4; length: 16; D: TRBD2; size: NA; DNA: TGTGCCAGCAGTGACTTGCCGGGACTAGCGGGGGATACGCAGTATTTT; CDR3: CASSDLPGLAGDTQYF
J: TRBJ2-4; V: TRBV7-8; length: 13; D: NA; size: NA; DNA: TGTGCCAGCAGCTTAAGGACAGAAAACATTCAGTACTTC; CDR3: CASSLRTENIQYF
J: TRBJ2-3; V: TRBV6-1; length: 19; D: TRBD2; size: NA; DNA: TGTGCCAGCAGTGATGGTAGCGGGGGACTTACAACCCCCACAGATACGCAGTATTTT; CDR3: CASSDGSGGLTTPTDTQYF
J: TRBJ2-2; V: TRBV28; length: 12; D: NA; size: NA; DNA: TGTGCCATCCGGCAGGGTCCCGGGGAGCTGTTTTTT; CDR3: CAIRQGPGELFF
J: TRBJ1-5; V: TRBV28; length: 12; D: TRBD1; size: once; DNA: TGTGCCATCCAAACAGGGGACCAGCCCCAGCATTTT; CDR3: CAIQTGDQPQHF
J: TRBJ2-7; V: TRBV6-4; length: 12; D: TRBD1; size: once; DNA: TGTGCCATTAGGGACAGCTCCTACGAGCAGTACTTC; CDR3: CAIRDSSYEQYF
J: TRBJ2-5; V: TRBV7-7; length: 14; D: NA; size: few; DNA: TGTGCTAGCAGCTTAGATCTTGGAGGGGAGACCCAGTACTTC; CDR3: CASSLDLGGETQYF
J: TRBJ1-2; V: TRBV2; length: 12; D: TRBD1; size: NA; DNA: TGTGCCAGCAGTGACCCAGGGGGTGAAAACACCTTC; CDR3: CASSDPGGENTF
J: TRBJ2-2; V: TRBV27; length: 11; D: NA; size: NA; DNA: TGTGCCAGCAGTTCGACCGGGGAGCTGTTTTTT; CDR3: CASSSTGELFF
J: TRBJ2-3; V: TRBV6-5; length: 15; D: NA; size: few; DNA: TGTGCCATCTTGACAGCCGATTATAGCACAGATACGCAGTATTTT; CDR3: CAILTADYSTDTQYF
J: TRBJ2-3; V: TRBV19; length: 16; D: TRBD2; size: once; DNA: TGTGCCAGTAGGAAGGTAGCGGGGGGGCCGGGAGATACGCAGTATTTT; CDR3: CASRKVAGGPGDTQYF